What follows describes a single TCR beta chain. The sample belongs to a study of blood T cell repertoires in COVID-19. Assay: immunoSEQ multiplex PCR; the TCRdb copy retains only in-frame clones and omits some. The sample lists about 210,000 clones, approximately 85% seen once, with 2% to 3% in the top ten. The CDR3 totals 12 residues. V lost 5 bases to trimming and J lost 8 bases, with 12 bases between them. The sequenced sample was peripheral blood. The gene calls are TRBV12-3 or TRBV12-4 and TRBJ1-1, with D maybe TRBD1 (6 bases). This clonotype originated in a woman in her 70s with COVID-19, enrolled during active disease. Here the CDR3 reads CASSGGRIEAFF. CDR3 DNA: TGTGCCAGCAGTGGGGGCAGGATCGAAGCTTTCTTT.